In its sample, the clone carrying this TCR beta chain was seen a few times. Its antigen is as yet unknown. The V and J ends lost 4 bases and 13 bases, in that order; junction bases with no gene match: 7. The germline gives CDR1 SEHNR, CDR2 FQNEAQ (reference sequence). The CDR3 length is 12 residues. This entry belongs to a study of blood T cells in healthy people across ages. Study-level findings and limits: Both higher diversity and more naive CD4+ cells marked long-lived donors when set against aged donors.

Primed by a sample-barcoded 5' primer and a J-beta primer mix, a second PCR proceeded for about 7 to 12 cycles. Via MiXCR, TCRdb re-called the 5' RACE reads, giving one row per CDR3 protein. The sample has roughly 800,000 distinct CDR3 sequences; 20% to 30% are singletons. These same data were also listed under a study on T cells of mothers and their children. That investigation notes: Sample barcodes and 2-4 random nucleotides came from the second PCR's M1S primer. The study found thymic selection shapes TCR recombination output similarly in related and unrelated pairs.

The origin of this receptor is a boy under 18 in good health. The chain has TRBV7-9 and TRBJ2-5; TRBD1 aligns across 9 bases. The sequenced sample consisted of blood. Here the CDR3 reads CASSYGDRVRYF. The CDR3 DNA sequence: TGTGCCAGCAGCTACGGGGACAGGGTTAGGTACTTC.